This entry features one T cell receptor (beta chain) sequence. Its cognate antigen has yet to be identified. Base qualities are not provided; no much larger clone lies one nucleotide away. This sample stems from a study of T-cell memory formation after mild COVID-19 (dated by TCRdb to 2020 to 2022). At the level of the whole study: TCR sequence clusters from the two donors were largely donor specific. T-cell clones expanding and contracting after mild COVID-19 in two donors were tracked by longitudinal TCRalpha and TCRbeta repertoire sequencing. The cohort comprised two young, previously healthy adult volunteers, one female and one male. General conclusions and limits of the study: The study covered only two mild cases, and larger cohorts including severe cases with pre-infection samples were considered necessary. SARS-CoV-2 specificity was not confirmed for the second-wave clones peaking on day 37. Balanced CD4/CD8 phenotypes were observed for clones contracting from day 15 to 85, whereas a bias towards CD4+ was observed for a second wave of clones expanding from day 15 to 37. The detection of some responding clones in pre-infection memory suggests that pre-existing cross-reactive memory T cells joined the SARS-CoV-2 response. Contracting CD4+ clones were located mainly in the CM and EM memory subsets, whereas CD8+ clones were found to be enriched in EMRA.

TCRdb records Illumina NovaSeq 6000 as the sequencer. cDNA libraries for TCRalpha and TCRbeta were prepared by 5'RACE using constant-segment primers, with sample barcodes and unique molecular identifiers added. RNA was extracted from every sample with Trizol reagent. Amplification of the libraries took two PCR steps, and the second step added a second sample barcode plus Illumina TruSeq adapters. The libraries were sequenced on an Illumina NovaSeq using 2 x 150 bp paired-end reads. The authors' pipeline ran thus. With migec v1.2.7, reads were demultiplexed and then collapsed into UMI-guided consensus sequences. Using mixcr v2.1.11, UMI consensuses were aligned to TRA and TRB V and J templates and then assembled into clonotypes. Clonotypes were classified as expanded or contracted when called significant by both edgeR and NoisET, with noise models trained on biological replicates. For edgeR calls, a false discovery rate-adjusted p below 0.01 and a log2 fold-change threshold of 1 were applied. PCA with hierarchical clustering of max-normalized trajectories of the 1000 most abundant clonotypes was used as exploratory dynamics analysis. Separately sequenced CD4+ and CD8+ repertoires were used to assign the CD4 or CD8 phenotype of responding clones. Using fastp at Q25 and MiXCR, TCRdb reprocessed the public reads and kept productive beta chains. A single entry per CDR3 protein holds the most common genes and DNA from its merged rows. The authors' filters were not applied to this entry. This sample gives under 400,000 distinct CDR3 sequences in total; 20% to 25% of them show up just once. The biggest ten clones account for around 12% of the sample.

Counted from cysteine to phenylalanine, this CDR3 has 16 amino acids. Solely the CDR3 DNA is kept, with 48 bases framed from the first base. From V the trimming removes 2 bases and from J it removes 2 bases, while the gene matches leave 6 bases of the junction unaccounted for. As encoded in the germline V gene, CDR1 is SGHTA while CDR2 is FQGNSA. Ficoll-Paque density gradient centrifugation was the method used to isolate PBMCs. The chain employs TRBV7-2 and TRBJ2-1, and TRBD1 matches 7 of the central bases. The source is an adult woman who had mild COVID-19 (a few samples of this study predate the infection). The sample titles of this study are shuffled in the database, so cell type and time point are left out; the donor was told from shared clones. Sequencing input: PBMCs or a T cell subset sorted from them (not recorded which). At the DNA level, the sequence is TGTGCCAGCAGCTTACGAGGGGGCCCTACCTACAATGAGCAGTTCTTC. This codes for CASSLRGGPTYNEQFF.